A single sample is the source of the 2 T cell receptor beta chains below, sequenced in a study of blood T cell repertoires in COVID-19. Generated by immunoSEQ multiplex PCR, the TCRdb table keeps only in-frame clones and is missing some. This table has 150,000 to 200,000 clones, around 80% appearing once. Sequencing used PBMCs or T cells enriched from blood (not recorded which). These receptors all stem from a woman aged 60 to 75 who had recovered from COVID-19.

The rearrangement joins TRBV20-1 to TRBJ1-1; D is perhaps TRBD1 (5 bases). The germline gives CDR1 DFQATT, CDR2 SNEGSKA (reference sequence). The V gene lost 5 bases and the J gene lost 9 bases, with 13 bases spanning the gap. The CDR3 consists of 11 residues. The CDR3 loop reads CSAPGDSQAFF. Written as DNA, the CDR3 is TGCAGTGCTCCGGGGGACTCTCAAGCTTTCTTT.

The CDR3 DNA sequence: TGTGCCAGCAGTGAGAGTCTAGCGGGGGTTTCAGATACGCAGTATTTT. This translates into CASSESLAGVSDTQYF. The chain employs TRBV2 and TRBJ2-3, with 10 nucleotides matching TRBD2. The CDR3 is 16 residues long. The J segment lost 4 bases and the V segment lost 3 bases, leaving 7 bases of the junction unmatched. CDR1 and CDR2 from the germline V gene are SNHLY and FYNNEI.